The 20 T cell receptor beta chains reported below all come from one sample, sequenced in a study of beta chain features in type 1 diabetes. No antigen is known for these receptors. The study reverse transcribed the entire isolated RNA, so it sequenced expressed TCRB transcripts. Assay used: immunoSEQ multiplex PCR; TCRdb lists only in-frame clones, some missing. The table has around 250,000 clones, approximately 15% seen once. Study-wide results and limits: TCRB CDR3s from Type 1 diabetes patients were moderately but significantly shorter in all four CD4+ subsets.

Sequencing was carried out using naive CD4+ T cells from blood. All receptors come from a man aged 25-40 years with type 1 diabetes.

This clone was recorded many times. The V and J genes are TRBV30 and TRBJ2-5, with 9 nucleotides matching TRBD1. The CDR3 is made up of 12 amino acids. Germline V gene lookup returns CDR1 GTSNPN and CDR2 SVGIG (reference sequence). This CDR3 reads CVTTGGGETQYF. DNA for the CDR3: TGTGTCACAACAGGGGGCGGGGAGACCCAGTACTTC.

This chain connects TRBV7-7 to TRBJ1-3, with 7 bases identical to TRBD1. This CDR3 has 15 residues. The ends lost 5 bases at V and 2 bases at J; junction bases unmatched: 6. CDR1 SSHAT and CDR2 FNYEAQ come from the germline V gene (reference sequence). The CDR3 DNA reads TGTGCCAGCAGCCTAACAGGGGACCCTGGAAACACCATATATTTT. Its protein is CASSLTGDPGNTIYF. The complete variable domain, with remaining parts taken from reference TRBV7-7 and TRBJ1-3, reads GAGVSQSPRYKVTKRGQDVTLRCDPISSHATLYWYQQALGQGPEFLTYFNYEAQPDKSGLPSDRFSAERPEGSISTLTIQRTEQRDSAMYRCASSLTGDPGNTIYFGEGSWLTVV.

This clone was seen more than once but under ten times. V is TRBV5-4 and J is TRBJ2-1; no firm D call. This CDR3 spans 14 amino acids. Looked up from germline, CDR1 is SGHNT and CDR2 is YYREEE (reference sequence). V lost 3 bases and J 8 bases, leaving 15 bases between the germline ends. The CDR3 is CASSSQALNDEQFF. The CDR3 DNA reads as TGTGCCAGCAGCTCCCAAGCCCTTAACGATGAGCAGTTCTTC.

The CDR3 bases are TGTGCCAGCAGCCGCCCGGGGACCGGGGAGCTGTTTTTT. The encoded protein is CASSRPGTGELFF. The J gene is TRBJ2-2, the V gene TRBV6-5; D is perhaps TRBD2 (5 bases). The germline CDR1 and CDR2 sequences are MNHEY and SVGAGI. The CDR3 has 13 residues. Trimming removed 6 bases at V and 5 bases at J, with 10 bases between.

This chain connects TRBV6-6 to TRBJ2-7; D possibly corresponds to TRBD1 (5 bases). This CDR3 comprises 16 residues. Germline CDR1 MNHNY, CDR2 SVGAGI (reference sequence). The V gene lost 7 bases and the J gene lost 0 bases, with 19 bases spanning the gap. The CDR3 DNA sequence: TGTGCCAGCACTCCGTCCTTGGGGCCGGGCTCCTACGAGCAGTACTTC. Translating it yields CASTPSLGPGSYEQYF.

The rearrangement uses TRBV19 and TRBJ2-7; unclear D gene. Germline V gives CDR1 LNHDA, CDR2 SQIVND (reference sequence). V was cut by 7 bases and J by 0 bases, with 13 bases left in between. The CDR3 extends over 14 amino acids. The CDR3 DNA reads as TGTGCCAGTAAGCCCCAGGTCTCCTCCTACGAGCAGTACTTC. Its translation: CASKPQVSSYEQYF.

A few counts support this clone. J is TRBJ2-3 and V is TRBV7-7; 7 bases fit TRBD1. After removal of 1 base from V and 0 bases from J, the junction contained 4 bases not matched to a gene. The CDR3 consists of 16 residues. Per the germline V gene, CDR1 is SSHAT and CDR2 is FNYEAQ (reference sequence). The CDR3 region is CASSLEGGGSTDTQYF. CDR3 in DNA: TGTGCCAGCAGCTTAGAAGGGGGCGGGAGCACAGATACGCAGTATTTT.

This chain uses TRBV19 with TRBJ2-1, with 7 bases matching TRBD2. Germline trimming cut 5 bases from V and 4 bases from J; bases unmatched to any gene: 11. The CDR3 consists of 16 residues. The germline V gene encodes CDR1 LNHDA and CDR2 SQIVND (reference sequence). The CDR3: CASSHPGGSQYNEQFF. The DNA of the CDR3 is TGTGCCAGTAGTCACCCCGGCGGGAGCCAATACAATGAGCAGTTCTTC.

This chain joins TRBV7-2 and TRBJ2-1; no reliable D call. V was cut by 1 base and J by 9 bases, with 7 bases left in between. Germline CDR1 SGHTA, CDR2 FQGNSA. CDR3 size: 12 residues. The CDR3 bases are TGTGCCAGCAGCTTAGATTTCGGTGAGCAGTTCTTC. This translates into CASSLDFGEQFF.

This chain uses TRBV6-5 with TRBJ2-7, with a weak D call TRBD1 (5 bases). CDR1 is MNHEY and CDR2 is SVGAGI in the germline V gene. There are 15 residues in the CDR3. V was cut by 0 bases and J by 3 bases, with 12 bases left in between. CDR3 sequence reads: CASSYSGRTNYEQYF. The CDR3 DNA is TGTGCCAGCAGTTACTCGGGCAGGACAAACTACGAGCAGTACTTC.

The rearrangement uses TRBV18 and TRBJ2-1, with 9 nucleotides matching TRBD2. V was pared by 5 bases and J by 4 bases, with 6 bases of the junction left unmatched. This CDR3 has 15 residues. Germline V lookup: CDR1 KGHSH, CDR2 LQKENI. CDR3 sequence: CASSTLAGRYNEQFF. CDR3 DNA: TGTGCCAGCTCAACCCTAGCGGGGAGGTACAATGAGCAGTTCTTC.

The chain combines TRBV4-1 with TRBJ2-1; TRBD2 agrees at 7 bases. Germline lookup yields CDR1 MGHRA and CDR2 YSYEKL. The CDR3 contains 16 residues. With V trimmed by 1 base and J by 2 bases, 5 bases remained unmatched. This chain's CDR3 is CASSQVGSGPYNEQFF. CDR3 nucleotides: TGCGCCAGCAGCCAAGTTGGTAGCGGGCCCTACAATGAGCAGTTCTTC.

The J gene is TRBJ2-3, the V gene TRBV15; D uncertain. With 3 bases removed from V and 1 base from J, the gap between germline ends came to 8 bases. Germline V gene sequence: CDR1 LNHNV, CDR2 YYDKDF (reference sequence). The CDR3 is made up of 14 amino acids. The CDR3 DNA reads TGTGCCACCAGCAGGACTTGGGGCACAGATACGCAGTATTTT. Encoded protein: CATSRTWGTDTQYF.

This clone came up a few times. This sequence joins TRBV5-1 and TRBJ2-1; 9 bases agree with TRBD2. The CDR3 has 16 residues. V lost 0 bases to trimming and J lost 7 bases; unmatched junction nucleotides: 8. In germline, CDR1 is SGHRS, CDR2 YFSETQ. The CDR3 DNA is TGCGCCAGCAGCTTGGCCTCAGTTGCGGGAGGGAATGAGCAGTTCTTC. This sequence encodes CASSLASVAGGNEQFF.

This clone has a handful of counts. The chain has TRBV9 and TRBJ2-1; tentatively, D is TRBD2 (6 bases). The CDR3 has 15 residues. Trimming took 3 bases from V and 4 from J, leaving 14 bases between them. Germline V lookup: CDR1 SGDLS, CDR2 YYNGEE. The CDR3 loop reads CASSDRARGYNEQFF. CDR3 DNA sequence: TGTGCCAGCAGCGACCGGGCCCGGGGGTACAATGAGCAGTTCTTC.

This clone was observed a few times. The CDR3 sequence is CASSQELTGSGTDTQYF. The DNA for the CDR3 is TGCGCCAGCAGCCAAGAGCTGACAGGGTCGGGGACAGATACGCAGTATTTT. The genes are TRBV5-1 and TRBJ2-3; 7 positions agree with TRBD1. V dropped 4 bases and J dropped 3; count of bases not matched to a gene: 14. The CDR3 contains 17 residues. Germline CDR1 reads SGHRS; CDR2 reads YFSETQ. Together with reference TRBV5-1 and TRBJ2-3, the CDR3 gives the full variable domain: KAGVTQTPRYLIKTRGQQVTLSCSPISGHRSVSWYQQTPGQGLQFLFEYFSETQRNKGNFPGRFSGRQFSNSRSEMNVSTLELGDSALYLCASSQELTGSGTDTQYFGPGTRLTVL.

This chain connects TRBV5-1 to TRBJ1-1, with 9 positions matching TRBD1. Germline trimming cut 9 bases from V and 3 bases from J; bases unmatched to any gene: 6. Looked up from germline, CDR1 is SGHRS and CDR2 is YFSETQ. The length of the CDR3 is 13 residues. The CDR3 bases are TGCGCCACCCGGGACAGGGAGCACACTGAAGCTTTCTTT. Translation gives CATRDREHTEAFF. Full variable domain (rest looked up from reference TRBV5-1 and TRBJ1-1): KAGVTQTPRYLIKTRGQQVTLSCSPISGHRSVSWYQQTPGQGLQFLFEYFSETQRNKGNFPGRFSGRQFSNSRSEMNVSTLELGDSALYLCATRDREHTEAFFGQGTRLTVV.

This clone appeared a few times. The J gene is TRBJ2-3, the V gene TRBV5-1; a weak D match, TRBD2 (6 bases). CDR1 and CDR2 from the germline V gene are SGHRS and YFSETQ. This CDR3 comprises 16 residues. Trimming stripped 4 bases from V and 6 bases from J, with 21 bases between. CDR3 protein: CASSIPTGTSGDTQYF. In nucleotides, the CDR3 is TGCGCCAGCAGCATCCCTACGGGGACTTCAGGGGATACGCAGTATTTT. Variable domain in full (rest from reference TRBV5-1 and TRBJ2-3): KAGVTQTPRYLIKTRGQQVTLSCSPISGHRSVSWYQQTPGQGLQFLFEYFSETQRNKGNFPGRFSGRQFSNSRSEMNVSTLELGDSALYLCASSIPTGTSGDTQYFGPGTRLTVL.

The chain joins TRBV5-1 to TRBJ2-1; maybe TRBD1 (5 bases). V lost 5 bases and J 6 bases, leaving 21 bases between the germline ends. The CDR3 sequence is 16 residues long. CDR1 and CDR2 (germline): SGHRS, YFSETQ. CDR3 loop: CASSHPWARVGNEQFF. As DNA, the CDR3 is TGCGCCAGCAGTCACCCGTGGGCCAGGGTAGGCAATGAGCAGTTCTTC.

This clone was recorded a few times. V and J are TRBV2 and TRBJ2-7; D call uncertain. The V and J ends lost 3 bases and 4 bases respectively, with 10 bases between them. The CDR3 is 13 amino acids. The germline V gene has CDR1 SNHLY and CDR2 FYNNEI. The CDR3 loop is CASSDLGWYEQYF. In DNA form, the CDR3 reads TGTGCCAGCAGTGACCTAGGCTGGTACGAGCAGTACTTC.